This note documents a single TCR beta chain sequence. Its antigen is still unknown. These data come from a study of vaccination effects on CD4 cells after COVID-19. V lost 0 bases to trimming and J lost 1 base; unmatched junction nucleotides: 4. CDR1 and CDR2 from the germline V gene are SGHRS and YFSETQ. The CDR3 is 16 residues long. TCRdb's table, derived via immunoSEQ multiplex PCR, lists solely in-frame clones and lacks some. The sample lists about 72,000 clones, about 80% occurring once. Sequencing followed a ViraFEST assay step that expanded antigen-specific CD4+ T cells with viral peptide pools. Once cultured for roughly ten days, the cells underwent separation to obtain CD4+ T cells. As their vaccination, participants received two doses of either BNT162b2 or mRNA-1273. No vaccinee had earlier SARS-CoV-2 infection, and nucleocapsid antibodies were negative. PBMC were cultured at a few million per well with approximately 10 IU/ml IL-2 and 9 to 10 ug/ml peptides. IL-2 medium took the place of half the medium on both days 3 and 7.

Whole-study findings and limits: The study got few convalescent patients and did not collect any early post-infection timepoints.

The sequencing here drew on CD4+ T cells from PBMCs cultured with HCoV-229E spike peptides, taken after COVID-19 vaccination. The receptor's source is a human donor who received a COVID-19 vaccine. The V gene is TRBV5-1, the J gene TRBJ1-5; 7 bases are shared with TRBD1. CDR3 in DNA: TGCGCCAGCAGCTTGGATGGACAGGCAAGCAATCAGCCCCAGCATTTT. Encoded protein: CASSLDGQASNQPQHF.